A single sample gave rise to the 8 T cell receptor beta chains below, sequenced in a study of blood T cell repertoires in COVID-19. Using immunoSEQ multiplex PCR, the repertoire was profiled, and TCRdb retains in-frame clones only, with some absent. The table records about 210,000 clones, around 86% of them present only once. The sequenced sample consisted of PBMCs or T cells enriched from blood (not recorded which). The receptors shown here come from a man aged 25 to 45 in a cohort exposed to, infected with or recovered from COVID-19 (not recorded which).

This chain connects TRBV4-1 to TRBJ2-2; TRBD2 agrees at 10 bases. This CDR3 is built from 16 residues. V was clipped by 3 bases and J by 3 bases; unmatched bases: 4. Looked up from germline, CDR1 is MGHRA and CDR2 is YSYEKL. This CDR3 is CASSQRLAGDTGELFF. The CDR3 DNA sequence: TGCGCCAGCAGCCAGCGCCTAGCGGGGGACACCGGGGAGCTGTTTTTT.

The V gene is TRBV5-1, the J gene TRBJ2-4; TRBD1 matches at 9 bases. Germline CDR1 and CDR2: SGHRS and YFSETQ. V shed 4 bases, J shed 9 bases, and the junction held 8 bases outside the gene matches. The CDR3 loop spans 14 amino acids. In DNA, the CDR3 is TGCGCCAGCAGCCCCGGGACGGACAGGGGCATTCAGTACTTC. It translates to CASSPGTDRGIQYF.

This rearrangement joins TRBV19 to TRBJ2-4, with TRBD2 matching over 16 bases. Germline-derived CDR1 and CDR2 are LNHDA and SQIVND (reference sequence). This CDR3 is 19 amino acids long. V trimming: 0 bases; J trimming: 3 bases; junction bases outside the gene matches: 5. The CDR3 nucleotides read TGTGCCAGTAGTATAGAACCGGGACTAGCGGGAGGGGGCAAAAACATTCAGTACTTC. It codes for CASSIEPGLAGGGKNIQYF.

The CDR3 DNA is TGCGCCAGCAGCCCCGCGGTGGAAGTATTTGGTTCACCCCTCCACTTT. Translated: CASSPAVEVFGSPLHF. The chain couples TRBV5-1 to TRBJ1-6; D is uncertain. The CDR3 is 16 amino acids. Trimming removed 4 bases from V and 9 bases from J, with 20 bases in between. Looked up from germline, CDR1 is SGHRS and CDR2 is YFSETQ.

The CDR3 DNA reads TGTGCCAGCAGTGAAAGGACAGGGTCCACACGGAATACGCAGTATTTT. It is translated as CASSERTGSTRNTQYF. The chain employs TRBV6-1 and TRBJ2-3, with TRBD1 matching 8 bases. Trimming removed 2 bases from V and 7 bases from J; junction bases left unmatched: 11. CDR1 is MNHNS and CDR2 is SASEGT in the germline V gene. The CDR3 has 16 residues.

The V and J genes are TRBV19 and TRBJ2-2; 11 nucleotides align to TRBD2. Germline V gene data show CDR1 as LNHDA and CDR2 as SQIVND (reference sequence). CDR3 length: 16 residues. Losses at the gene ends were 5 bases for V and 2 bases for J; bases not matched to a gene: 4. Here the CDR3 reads CASSGSGRANTGELFF. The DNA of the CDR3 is TGTGCCAGTAGTGGTAGCGGGAGGGCCAACACCGGGGAGCTGTTTTTT.

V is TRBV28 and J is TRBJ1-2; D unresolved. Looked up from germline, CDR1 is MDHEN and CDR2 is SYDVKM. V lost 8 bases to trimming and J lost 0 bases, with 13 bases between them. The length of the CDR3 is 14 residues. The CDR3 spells CASREAVTNYGYTF. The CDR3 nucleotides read TGTGCCAGCCGCGAGGCAGTTACTAACTATGGCTACACCTTC.

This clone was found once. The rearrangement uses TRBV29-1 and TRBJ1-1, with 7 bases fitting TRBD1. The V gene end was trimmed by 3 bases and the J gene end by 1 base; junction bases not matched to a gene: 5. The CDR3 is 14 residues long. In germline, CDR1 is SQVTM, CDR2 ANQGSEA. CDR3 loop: CSVDKGQRNTEAFF. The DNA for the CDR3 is TGCAGCGTTGATAAGGGACAGAGGAACACTGAAGCTTTCTTT. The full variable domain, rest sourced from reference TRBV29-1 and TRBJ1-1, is SAVISQKPSRDICQRGTSLTIQCQVDSQVTMMFWYRQQPGQSLTLIATANQGSEATYESGFVIDKFPISRPNLTFSTLTVSNMSPEDSSIYLCSVDKGQRNTEAFFGQGTRLTVV.